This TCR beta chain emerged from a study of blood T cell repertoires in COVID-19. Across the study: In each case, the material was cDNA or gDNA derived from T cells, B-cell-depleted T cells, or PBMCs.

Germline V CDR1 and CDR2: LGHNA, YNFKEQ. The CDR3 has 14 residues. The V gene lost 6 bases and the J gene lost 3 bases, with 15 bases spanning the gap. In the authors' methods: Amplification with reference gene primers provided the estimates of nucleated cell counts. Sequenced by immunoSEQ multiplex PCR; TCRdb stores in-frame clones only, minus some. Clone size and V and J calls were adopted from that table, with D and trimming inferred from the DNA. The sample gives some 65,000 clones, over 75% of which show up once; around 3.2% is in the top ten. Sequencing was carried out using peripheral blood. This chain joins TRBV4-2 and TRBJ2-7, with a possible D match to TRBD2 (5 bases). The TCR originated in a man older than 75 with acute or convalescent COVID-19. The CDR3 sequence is CASRPEKLGYEQYF. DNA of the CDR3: TGTGCCAGCAGACCCGAAAAACTAGGCTACGAGCAGTACTTC.